The rows below give T cell receptor beta chains drawn from one sample of a study of blood T cells in healthy people across ages. TCRdb called the 5' RACE reads again in MiXCR, with one record for every CDR3 protein. The sample lists hundreds of thousands of distinct CDR3 sequences, roughly 30% occurring once. Sequencing used blood. The receptors were sampled from an elderly woman in good health. Each CDR3 is given with its conserved first and last residue. A D gene is named only where the DNA matches it firmly. Clone size is stated in some rows and not others, as once, few, many or a class when expanded.

clone_size cdr3_length d_call j_call v_call cdr3_nt cdr3_aa
many 14 - TRBJ2-5 TRBV20-1 TGCAGTGCTAGAGATTACGGGCAGTATGGGACCCAGTACTTC CSARDYGQYGTQYF
- 17 TRBD2 TRBJ2-3 TRBV5-1 TGCGCCAGCAGCCGGACCCCTAGCGGCCCTACCACAGATACGCAGTATTTT CASSRTPSGPTTDTQYF
many 15 - TRBJ2-1 TRBV9 TGTGCCAGCAGCGTTCAGCCTGGCGGCTACAATGAGCAGTTCTTC CASSVQPGGYNEQFF
many 15 - TRBJ2-7 TRBV12-3/TRBV12-4 TGTGCCAGCAGTTCCTCCCGGACATTCTCCTACGAGCAGTACTTC CASSSSRTFSYEQYF
- 14 - TRBJ2-7 TRBV4-2 TGTGCCAGCAGCCAAGGTGAAGGGGGATACGAGCAGTACTTC CASSQGEGGYEQYF
- 14 - TRBJ1-2 TRBV7-9 TGTGCCAGCAGCTTAGGTCTGTCTGGCTATGGCTACACCTTC CASSLGLSGYGYTF
- 15 TRBD2 TRBJ2-3 TRBV6-2/TRBV6-3 TGTGCCAGCAGGGAAGGGGGACTAGCGAGCTATACGCAGTATTTT CASREGGLASYTQYF
- 15 TRBD1 TRBJ2-7 TRBV7-2 TGTGCCAGCACCCTCAATCAGGGGGCCAGCTACGAGCAGTACTTC CASTLNQGASYEQYF
few 15 - TRBJ1-6 TRBV7-2 TGTGCCAGCAGCCAACGGTCGACGGTGAATTCACCCCTCCACTTT CASSQRSTVNSPLHF
few 15 - TRBJ1-3 TRBV12-3/TRBV12-4 TGTGCCAGCACCGAAGACGGATCCTCTGGAAACACCATATATTTT CASTEDGSSGNTIYF
many 14 - TRBJ1-6 TRBV27 TGTGCCAGCAGTTTTAGGGCCTATAATTCACCCCTCCACTTT CASSFRAYNSPLHF
many 13 - TRBJ2-3 TRBV3-1 TGTGCCAGCAGACCAGATACTGGTCCCACGCAGTATTTT CASRPDTGPTQYF
few 13 - TRBJ2-4 TRBV2 TGTGCCAGCAGATGGGCCCTCGATGGCATTCAGTACTTC CASRWALDGIQYF
many 12 - TRBJ2-1 TRBV29-1 TGCAGCGTTGAATTAGGGGGAGGTGAGCAGTTCTTC CSVELGGGEQFF
- 15 - TRBJ2-1 TRBV18 TGTGCCAGCTCATCCTGGGGGGCAGAGGGTAATGAGCAGTTCTTC CASSSWGAEGNEQFF
- 13 - TRBJ2-1 TRBV11-3 TGTGCCAGCAGCCCCTCGAGGCGCGGGGAGCAGTTCTTC CASSPSRRGEQFF
few 13 - TRBJ2-3 TRBV19 TGTGCCAGTAGTATAGATCGGAGGGATACGCAGTATTTT CASSIDRRDTQYF
many 12 TRBD1 TRBJ1-2 TRBV7-3 TGTGCCAGCAGCCCTCAGGGGGCGGGCTACACCTTC CASSPQGAGYTF
- 19 TRBD1 TRBJ2-1 TRBV7-2 TGTGCCAGCAGCTTATATTCATACCAGGGGGCCTCCATCCCAACCCCGCAGTTCTTC CASSLYSYQGASIPTPQFF
many 14 - TRBJ2-5 TRBV7-2 TGTGCCAGCAGCTTAGCGCTGAGGGGGGAGACCCAGTACTTC CASSLALRGETQYF
- 15 TRBD1 TRBJ2-7 TRBV28 TGTATCAGCAGTCGGACAGGGGGTAGCTCCTACGAGCAGTACTTC CISSRTGGSSYEQYF
once 23 TRBD1 TRBJ2-1 TRBV7-8 TGTGCCAGCAGCTTAGAACGGACAGGGGGATTCGACGGGAAATCTAGCTCCTACAATGAGCAGTTCTTC CASSLERTGGFDGKSSSYNEQFF
few 16 - TRBJ1-2 TRBV7-8 TGTGCCAGCAGCTTAGTCGAAGGTCCCAGGAACTATGGCTACACCTTC CASSLVEGPRNYGYTF
few 15 - TRBJ1-6 TRBV12-3/TRBV12-4 TGTGCCAGCAGTCGGACAGAAGACTATAATTCACCCCTCCACTTT CASSRTEDYNSPLHF
- 16 - TRBJ1-4 TRBV19 TGTGCCAGTAGTCCCGGGACGCGGGGAACTAATGAAAAACTGTTTTTT CASSPGTRGTNEKLFF
- 18 - TRBJ1-3 TRBV5-1 TGCGCCAGCAGCTTGAGTGGACAGCCGACTAGATCTGGAAACACCATATATTTT CASSLSGQPTRSGNTIYF
- 18 TRBD1 TRBJ1-1 TRBV9 TGTGCCAGCAGCGTAGAGCTCCTACAACAGGGGCTGAACACTGAAGCTTTCTTT CASSVELLQQGLNTEAFF
few 16 TRBD2 TRBJ2-3 TRBV30 TGTGCCTGGAGTGGGGGACTAGCGGGGGCCGGCTGGACGCAGTATTTT CAWSGGLAGAGWTQYF
once 14 - TRBJ2-1 TRBV15 TGTGCCACCAGCAGAGGGGTAGAATATTATGAGCAGTTCTTC CATSRGVEYYEQFF
few 15 - TRBJ1-4 TRBV5-5 TGTGCCAGCACCCAGTTCAGTACTCCTAATGAAAAACTGTTTTTT CASTQFSTPNEKLFF
- 14 - TRBJ2-5 TRBV20-1 TGCAGTGCTAGACACGACAGAGGTGGTTTGGAGCAGTACTTC CSARHDRGGLEQYF
many 14 - TRBJ1-2 TRBV6-5 TGTGCCAGCAGTTACTCAGGGCGGACCTCGGGCTACACCTTC CASSYSGRTSGYTF
many 16 TRBD2 TRBJ2-7 TRBV20-1 TGCAGTGCCCCCGGGCTAGCGGGGCTCATTTCCTACGAGCAGTACTTC CSAPGLAGLISYEQYF
many 17 TRBD2 TRBJ2-1 TRBV4-1 TGCGCCAGCAGCCAAGGTGGGAGGGACCATTTTTACAATGAGCAGTTCTTC CASSQGGRDHFYNEQFF
many 14 TRBD2 TRBJ2-1 TRBV20-1 TGCAGTGCTAGGCTAGCGGGGGGGAGTAATGAGCAGTTCTTC CSARLAGGSNEQFF
- 13 - TRBJ2-1 TRBV6-6 TGTGCCAGCAGTTACCGGGAAGGCTATGAGCAGTTCTTC CASSYREGYEQFF
- 13 - TRBJ2-5 TRBV6-1 TGTGCCAGCAGCGAAGACAGGAGGGAGACCCAGTACTTC CASSEDRRETQYF
once 12 - TRBJ2-5 TRBV10-3 TGTGCCATCAGTGAAGGGGGACACACCCAGTACTTC CAISEGGHTQYF
many 15 - TRBJ1-5 TRBV28 TGTGCCAGCAGTTTGCAGGCAGGCCTCAATCAGCCCCAGCATTTT CASSLQAGLNQPQHF
- 15 TRBD1 TRBJ1-2 TRBV7-2 TGTGCCAGCAGCGGAACAGGGGTTTCGGGGTATGGCTACACCTTC CASSGTGVSGYGYTF
many 15 TRBD1 TRBJ2-7 TRBV30 TGTGCCTGGAGCCAACCCGGGACAGGGTACTTCGAGCAGTACTTC CAWSQPGTGYFEQYF
- 14 - TRBJ1-4 TRBV28 TGTGCCAGCAGTTTATGGCGTGGACATGAAAAACGGTTTTTT CASSLWRGHEKRFF
- 12 - TRBJ2-7 TRBV20-1 TGCAGTGCTCCCCTTGGGGGGCTCGAGCAGTACTTC CSAPLGGLEQYF
- 12 - TRBJ2-3 TRBV29-1 TGCAGCGTTGAAGATCTCGGGAATGCGCAGTATTTT CSVEDLGNAQYF
- 14 TRBD1 TRBJ2-3 TRBV19 TGTGCCAGTAGGCCCTGGACAGGGATAGATACGCAGTATTTT CASRPWTGIDTQYF
many 14 TRBD1 TRBJ1-2 TRBV20-1 TGCAGTGCTAGAGATCAGGGGGCAGGGAACGGCTACACCTTC CSARDQGAGNGYTF
many 15 TRBD1 TRBJ2-7 TRBV5-1 TGCGCCAGCAGCTTGGTTTCAGGGGGACGGGACGAGCAGTACTTC CASSLVSGGRDEQYF
many 15 - TRBJ1-5 TRBV7-2 TGTGCCAGCAGCTTAGATGCGGGGGGTAATCAGCCCCAGCATTTT CASSLDAGGNQPQHF
- 14 - TRBJ2-5 TRBV30 TGTGCCTGGAGTGGGGGATTAGTCCCAGAGACCCAGTACTTC CAWSGGLVPETQYF
many 14 - TRBJ1-2 TRBV10-3 TGTGCCATCAGTGATGAGGGTCTAACCTATGGCTACACCTTC CAISDEGLTYGYTF
- 13 - TRBJ2-3 TRBV11-2 TGTGCCACGCAAGAGAAGTACGCAGATACGCAGTATTTT CATQEKYADTQYF
many 16 - TRBJ2-4 TRBV20-1 TGCAGTGCTAGATTCGAGGGCCAAGGGGACAAAAACATTCAGTACTTC CSARFEGQGDKNIQYF
- 18 TRBD1 TRBJ2-3 TRBV15 TGTGCCACCAGCAGAGGGGTGGACAGGGCGTTCGGCACAGATACGCAGTATTTT CATSRGVDRAFGTDTQYF
many 15 - TRBJ2-7 TRBV6-5 TGTGCCAGCAGTTACCGTGAGTCTAGCTCCTACGAGCAGTACTTC CASSYRESSSYEQYF
many 13 - TRBJ2-7 TRBV27 TGTGCCAGCAGTCTATCTGGGTTCCACGAGCAGTACTTC CASSLSGFHEQYF
once 16 - TRBJ2-2 TRBV5-1 TGCGCCAGCACCCATTCAAAGGGGTGCGACACCGGGGAGCTGTTTTTT CASTHSKGCDTGELFF
many 15 TRBD2 TRBJ2-1 TRBV5-1 TGCGCCAGCAGCCCCACTAGCGGGGGGAAACATGAGCAGTTCTTC CASSPTSGGKHEQFF
many 20 TRBD1 TRBJ2-1 TRBV30 TGTGCCTGGAGTGGCGTCTGGACAGGGGGGGAGGGGGGCTCCTACAATGAGCAGTTCTTC CAWSGVWTGGEGGSYNEQFF
- 13 - TRBJ1-4 TRBV5-1 TGCGCCAGCAGCTTGGTCCTAAATGAAAAACTGTTTTTT CASSLVLNEKLFF